The clone carrying this TCR beta chain was found a few times. The antigen remains undetermined. Germline trimming cut 3 bases from V and 5 bases from J; bases unmatched to any gene: 4. CDR1 and CDR2 from the germline V gene are MNHEY and SVGAGI. The CDR3 is 15 amino acids. MiXCR, run by TCRdb on the RT-PCR reads, gives a single entry per CDR3 protein. The top ten clones hold around 7.3% of a sample with about 700,000 distinct CDR3 sequences, approximately 15% of them seen once. The data were taken from a study of response to subunit inactivated influenza vaccine. The study, taken as a whole, reports: The authors offered the suggestion that each seasonal influenza vaccination recruits few new T cells.

V is TRBV6-5 and J is TRBJ1-6, with 7 bases aligning to TRBD1. This TCR derives from a man aged 50-60 years who received an inactivated influenza vaccine. The sample in question was PBMCs from blood, obtained around 14 days before vaccination. The CDR3 DNA reads as TGTGCCAGCAGTTATAAGGGGGCGGATAATTCACCCCTCCACTTT. Amino acids: CASSYKGADNSPLHF.